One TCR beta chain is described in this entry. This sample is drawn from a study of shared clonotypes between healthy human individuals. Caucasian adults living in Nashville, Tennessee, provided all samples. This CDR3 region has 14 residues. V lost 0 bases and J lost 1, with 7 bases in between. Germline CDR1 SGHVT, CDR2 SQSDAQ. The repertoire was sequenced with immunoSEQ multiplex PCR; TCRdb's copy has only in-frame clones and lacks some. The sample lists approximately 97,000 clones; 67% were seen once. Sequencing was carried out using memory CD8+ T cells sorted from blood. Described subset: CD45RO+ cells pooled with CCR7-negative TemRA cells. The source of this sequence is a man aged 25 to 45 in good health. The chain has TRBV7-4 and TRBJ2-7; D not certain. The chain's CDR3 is CASSLAGWSYEQYF. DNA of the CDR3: TGTGCCAGCAGCTTAGCGGGTTGGTCCTACGAGCAGTACTTC. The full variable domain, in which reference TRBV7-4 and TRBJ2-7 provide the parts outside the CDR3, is GAGVSQSPRYKVAKRGRDVALRCDSISGHVTLYWYRQTLGQGSEVLTYSQSDAQRDKSGRPSGRFSAERPERSVSTLKIQRTEQGDSAVYLCASSLAGWSYEQYFGPGTRLTVT.